These 30 T cell receptor beta chains came from one sample sequenced in a study of T cell responses to AZD1222 COVID-19 vaccine. Only in-frame clones appear in the TCRdb table, and some are missing; sequencing was by immunoSEQ multiplex PCR. The sample lists 90,000 to 140,000 clones, roughly 89% occurring once. This specimen was peripheral blood, taken 28 days after the second AZD1222 dose. These receptors were collected from an adult who received the AZD1222 COVID-19 vaccine.

The chain is built from TRBV6-5 and TRBJ1-1; the D is unclear. V shed 2 bases and J shed 6 bases, with 19 bases lying between them. Germline V gene data show CDR1 as MNHEY and CDR2 as SVGAGI. CDR3 length: 16 amino acids. The chain's CDR3 is CASSYGYLPTLSEAFF. CDR3 nucleotides: TGTGCCAGCAGTTACGGTTACCTACCAACACTCTCTGAAGCTTTCTTT.

The chain has TRBV5-4 and TRBJ1-5; perhaps TRBD1 as D (5 bases). The ends were cut back, 5 bases at V and 1 base at J, with 16 bases in the middle. CDR1 and CDR2 (germline): SGHNT, YYREEE (reference sequence). The CDR3 extends over 16 amino acids. Here the CDR3 reads CASSQTGTESNQPQHF. The CDR3 DNA follows: TGTGCCAGCAGTCAAACCGGGACGGAGAGCAATCAGCCCCAGCATTTT.

This clone showed up just a few times. V gene TRBV5-4 combines with J gene TRBJ2-7; D is ambiguous. V was cut by 0 bases and J by 6 bases, with 10 bases left in between. CDR3 length: 13 amino acids. From germline, CDR1 is SGHNT and CDR2 YYREEE (reference sequence). The CDR3 bases are TGTGCCAGCAGCTTGGTCGAGCGTAGCGAGCAGTACTTC. The encoded protein is CASSLVERSEQYF. The whole variable domain, remainder taken from reference TRBV5-4 and TRBJ2-7, is ETGVTQSPTHLIKTRGQQVTLRCSSQSGHNTVSWYQQALGQGPQFIFQYYREEENGRGNFPPRFSGLQFPNYSSELNVNALELDDSALYLCASSLVERSEQYFGPGTRLTVT.

The rearrangement links TRBV27 to TRBJ2-7, with D possibly TRBD1 on 6 matching bases. V shed 6 bases and J shed 6 bases, with 15 bases lying between them. In germline, CDR1 is MNHEY, CDR2 SMNVEV (reference sequence). The CDR3 has 13 residues. For the CDR3, the DNA is TGTGCCAGCAGGCGGACAGTACGCCTCGAGCAGTACTTC. It translates to CASRRTVRLEQYF.

This chain uses TRBV7-2 with TRBJ2-2, with TRBD2 as a possible D gene (6 bases). V was clipped by 3 bases and J by 4 bases, with 12 bases between them. This CDR3 is 15 amino acids long. CDR1 is SGHTA and CDR2 is FQGNSA in the germline V gene. Written as DNA, the CDR3 is TGTGCCAGCAGCTTGGCCGGGGGTGGCACCGGGGAGCTGTTTTTT. It codes for CASSLAGGGTGELFF.

Details on this clone: This CDR3 is also generated by other DNA sequences in the sample. This chain uses TRBV7-9 with TRBJ2-7; D is ambiguous. This CDR3 region has 12 residues. V was clipped by 5 bases and J by 0 bases, with 5 bases between them. Germline CDR1 is SEHNR and CDR2 is FQNEAQ (reference sequence). The CDR3 bases are TGTGCCAGCAGCCCAAGCTCCTACGAGCAGTACTTC. Its protein is CASSPSSYEQYF.

The chain links TRBV25-1 to TRBJ2-3; no definite D call. Trimming took 6 bases from V and 0 from J, leaving 16 bases between them. The germline gives CDR1 MGHDK, CDR2 SYGVNS. This CDR3 region has 16 residues. The CDR3 is CASSAEFVQSTDTQYF. CDR3 nucleotide sequence: TGTGCCAGCAGCGCTGAATTCGTACAGAGCACAGATACGCAGTATTTT.

The gene calls are TRBV14 and TRBJ2-2; 7 nucleotides match TRBD2. V dropped 3 bases and J dropped 2; count of bases not matched to a gene: 6. Germline V lookup: CDR1 SGHDN, CDR2 FVKESK. The CDR3 consists of 16 residues. The CDR3 DNA reads as TGTGCCAGCAGCCAGTCGGGACTACTAAACACCGGGGAGCTGTTTTTT. This translates into CASSQSGLLNTGELFF.

The chain carries TRBV28 and TRBJ2-1; no reliable D call. V shed 2 bases and J shed 7 bases, with 15 bases lying between them. Germline V gives CDR1 MDHEN, CDR2 SYDVKM. CDR3 length: 15 amino acids. Written as DNA, the CDR3 is TGTGCCAGCAGTTTAAGGAGTCGGGTCGAAAATGAGCAGTTCTTC. Translating it yields CASSLRSRVENEQFF.

The J gene is TRBJ1-5, the V gene TRBV30, with D perhaps matching TRBD1 (6 bases). The CDR3 is made up of 15 amino acids. V lost 5 bases to trimming and J lost 6 bases, with 20 bases between them. CDR1 is GTSNPN and CDR2 is SVGIG in the germline V gene (reference sequence). DNA of the CDR3: TGTGCCTGGGGCGGTACAGGGTTCTGGAGTCAGCCCCAGCATTTT. Translation gives CAWGGTGFWSQPQHF.

This chain joins TRBV11-3 and TRBJ1-1; the D gene is possibly TRBD1 (5 bases). CDR3 length equals 15 residues. Germline values: CDR1 SGHNT, CDR2 YENEEA. V was shortened by 5 bases and J by 2 bases, with 15 bases between the two germline ends. This chain's CDR3 is CASSKGTGENTEAFF. CDR3 DNA: TGTGCCAGCAGCAAGGGGACCGGAGAAAACACTGAAGCTTTCTTT. Variable domain in full (rest from reference TRBV11-3 and TRBJ1-1): EAGVVQSPRYKIIEKKQPVAFWCNPISGHNTLYWYLQNLGQGPELLIRYENEEAVDDSQLPKDRFSAERLKGVDSTLKIQPAELGDSAVYLCASSKGTGENTEAFFGQGTRLTVV.

The V and J genes are TRBV3-1 (or the pseudogene TRBV3-2) and TRBJ2-1; D call uncertain. V dropped 5 bases and J dropped 10 bases, with 6 bases sitting between them. Per germline, CDR1 LGHDT and CDR2 YNNKEL (reference sequence). The CDR3 has 10 amino acids. DNA for the CDR3: TGTGCCAGCAGCGACGGAGAGCAGTTCTTC. It translates to CASSDGEQFF.

This chain uses TRBV19 with TRBJ2-7; D could derive from TRBD1 or TRBD2 (5 bases each). Trimming shortened V by 1 base and J by 1 base, and 11 bases separated the two germline ends. The CDR3 length is 15 residues. Germline loops: CDR1 LNHDA, CDR2 SQIVND (reference sequence). CDR3 sequence: CASSIGGEESYEQYF. CDR3 coding DNA: TGTGCCAGTAGTATAGGAGGGGAAGAATCCTACGAGCAGTACTTC.

This clone was counted only a few times. The chain is built from TRBV7-2 and TRBJ1-1; 7 nucleotides agree with TRBD1. Germline V gene sequence: CDR1 SGHTA, CDR2 FQGNSA. The J segment lost 5 bases and the V segment lost 5 bases, leaving 8 bases of the junction unmatched. CDR3 length equals 14 residues. This CDR3 reads CASSIFSTGTEAFF. For the CDR3, the DNA is TGTGCCAGCAGCATATTTTCGACAGGGACTGAAGCTTTCTTT.

DNA for the CDR3: TGTGCCAGACACCCGGGGGTATGTAGCTATGGCTACACCTTC. It yields the protein CARHPGVCSYGYTF. The chain is built from TRBV3-1 (or the pseudogene TRBV3-2) and TRBJ1-2; D possibly corresponds to TRBD1 (5 bases). The CDR3 has 14 residues. Looked up from germline, CDR1 is LGHDT and CDR2 is YNNKEL (reference sequence). The ends were cut back, 9 bases at V and 4 bases at J, with 18 bases in the middle.

This chain links TRBV12-3 or TRBV12-4 with TRBJ1-6; the D gene is possibly TRBD1 (5 bases). This CDR3 has 12 residues. V was cut by 5 bases and J by 14 bases, with 13 bases left in between. The chain's CDR3 is CASSPQGWALHF. CDR3 in DNA: TGTGCCAGCAGTCCCCAGGGATGGGCCCTCCACTTT.

This chain uses TRBV5-4 with TRBJ2-7; TRBD2 matches 7 bases. The germline CDR1 and CDR2 sequences are SGHNT and YYREEE (reference sequence). This CDR3 spans 16 amino acids. V lost 4 bases, J lost 2 bases, and 12 bases stayed unmatched. The CDR3 DNA reads as TGTGCCAGCAGCCCGTGGGGGGGAGGAGGACCCTACGAGCAGTACTTC. This sequence encodes CASSPWGGGGPYEQYF.

This chain uses TRBV9 with TRBJ2-7; D remains ambiguous. CDR3 size: 13 residues. Germline values: CDR1 SGDLS, CDR2 YYNGEE. The V gene lost 1 base and the J gene lost 2 bases, with 7 bases spanning the gap. Here the CDR3 reads CASSVPQTYEQYF. The CDR3 DNA reads as TGTGCCAGCAGCGTACCACAAACCTACGAGCAGTACTTC.

The chain couples TRBV7-2 to TRBJ1-4; D is undetermined. CDR1 SGHTA and CDR2 FQGNSA come from the germline V gene. V lost 5 bases to trimming and J lost 4 bases, with 8 bases between them. This CDR3 contains 13 residues. The CDR3 region is CASSVQRNEKLFF. CDR3 bases: TGTGCCAGCAGCGTACAGCGTAATGAAAAACTGTTTTTT.

The rearrangement uses TRBV5-6 and TRBJ2-7, with TRBD1 matching over 7 bases. Trimming at V came to 3 bases and at J to 3 bases, leaving 3 bases not matched to a gene. Looked up from germline, CDR1 is SGHDT and CDR2 is YYEEEE. The CDR3 extends over 13 amino acids. CDR3 nucleotides: TGTGCCAGCAGCTCGGGACAGAGCTACGAGCAGTACTTC. Protein: CASSSGQSYEQYF. The whole variable domain, filled in from reference TRBV5-6 and TRBJ2-7, reads DAGVTQSPTHLIKTRGQQVTLRCSPKSGHDTVSWYQQALGQGPQFIFQYYEEEERQRGNFPDRFSGHQFPNYSSELNVNALLLGDSALYLCASSSGQSYEQYFGPGTRLTVT.

This clone was observed a handful of times. The V gene is TRBV30, the J gene TRBJ1-6; D uncertain. This CDR3 spans 14 amino acids. CDR1 and CDR2 from the germline V gene are GTSNPN and SVGIG (reference sequence). V gave up 6 bases and J gave up 0 bases, with 9 bases separating them. The CDR3 protein is CACSTSSYNSPLHF. The CDR3 DNA follows: TGTGCCTGTTCGACGAGCTCCTATAATTCACCCCTCCACTTT.

Written as DNA, the CDR3 is TGTGCCAGCAGTTCCCCAGCTAGCGGGATGAAATACGAGCAGTACTTC. The encoded protein is CASSSPASGMKYEQYF. The chain uses TRBV28 and TRBJ2-7; 9 nucleotides agree with TRBD2. Trimming cost V 4 bases and J 4 bases; bases outside gene matches: 11. The CDR3 is made up of 16 amino acids. Germline V gene sequence: CDR1 MDHEN, CDR2 SYDVKM.

The chain recombines TRBV12-3 or TRBV12-4 with TRBJ1-1, with D possibly being TRBD1 (5 bases). The V and J ends lost 7 bases and 1 base respectively, with 7 bases between them. The CDR3 length is 12 residues. For the CDR3, the DNA is TGTGCCAGCAACGACAGGAACACTGAAGCTTTCTTT. This codes for CASNDRNTEAFF.

The rearrangement links TRBV9 to TRBJ2-1; 13 bases match TRBD2. With 4 bases clipped from V and 1 base from J, the junction kept 5 bases outside the gene matches. Germline values: CDR1 SGDLS, CDR2 YYNGEE. This CDR3 is 17 amino acids long. CDR3 in amino acids: CASSRRTSGRSYNEQFF. The CDR3 DNA follows: TGTGCCAGCAGCAGACGGACTAGCGGGAGATCCTACAATGAGCAGTTCTTC.

This sequence joins TRBV7-6 and TRBJ2-7; tentatively, D is TRBD1 or TRBD2 (5 bases each). Germline V CDR1 and CDR2: SGHVS, FNYEAQ. The CDR3 has 14 residues. Trimming removed 5 bases at V and 0 bases at J, with 11 bases between. In DNA, the CDR3 is TGTGCCAGCAGCGGGACGCCTAGCTCCTACGAGCAGTACTTC. It is translated as CASSGTPSSYEQYF.

The chain employs TRBV7-3 and TRBJ2-7; 14 bases match TRBD2. This CDR3 spans 17 amino acids. V was clipped by 7 bases and J by 6 bases; unmatched bases: 14. The germline gives CDR1 SGHTA, CDR2 FQGTGA. This CDR3 is CASTPTSGRAFTAEQYF. Here the CDR3 DNA reads TGTGCCAGCACCCCGACTAGCGGGAGGGCCTTTACGGCCGAGCAGTACTTC.

V and J are TRBV29-1 and TRBJ2-2, with 12 nucleotides matching TRBD2. The CDR3 runs 16 residues. The V segment lost 7 bases and the J segment 5 bases; nucleotides outside the gene matches: 11. From germline, CDR1 is SQVTM and CDR2 ANQGSEA. The CDR3 bases are TGCAGCGCTACCCTAGCGGGAGGGCCTTTAACCGGGGAGCTGTTTTTT. It yields the protein CSATLAGGPLTGELFF.

The chain recombines TRBV3-1 (or the pseudogene TRBV3-2) with TRBJ1-4; D uncertain. This CDR3 contains 17 residues. CDR1 is LGHDT, CDR2 YNNKEL, per germline (reference sequence). The ends were cut back, 0 bases at V and 0 bases at J, with 11 bases in the middle. Here the CDR3 DNA reads TGTGCCAGCAGCCAAGACATTTGGGGAACAACTAATGAAAAACTGTTTTTT. Protein product: CASSQDIWGTTNEKLFF.

The chain has TRBV11-2 and TRBJ1-6, with D unclear. V was clipped by 5 bases and J by 9 bases, with 11 bases between them. Germline values: CDR1 SGHAT, CDR2 FQNNGV. The CDR3 covers 13 residues. The CDR3 spells CASSAQAVSPLHF. In DNA form, the CDR3 reads TGTGCCAGCAGCGCCCAGGCGGTTTCACCCCTCCACTTT.

This clone was observed many times. The chain has TRBV7-3 and TRBJ2-3; D is uncertain. CDR3 length equals 12 residues. CDR1 and CDR2 from the germline V gene are SGHTA and FQGTGA. V was cut by 3 bases and J by 5 bases, with 6 bases left in between. CDR3 in DNA: TGTGCCAGCAGCTTTATAGTAGATACGCAGTATTTT. This sequence encodes CASSFIVDTQYF. The full variable domain, its missing parts supplied by reference TRBV7-3 and TRBJ2-3, is GAGVSQTPSNKVTEKGKYVELRCDPISGHTALYWYRQSLGQGPEFLIYFQGTGAADDSGLPNDRFFAVRPEGSVSTLKIQRTERGDSAVYLCASSFIVDTQYFGPGTRLTVL.